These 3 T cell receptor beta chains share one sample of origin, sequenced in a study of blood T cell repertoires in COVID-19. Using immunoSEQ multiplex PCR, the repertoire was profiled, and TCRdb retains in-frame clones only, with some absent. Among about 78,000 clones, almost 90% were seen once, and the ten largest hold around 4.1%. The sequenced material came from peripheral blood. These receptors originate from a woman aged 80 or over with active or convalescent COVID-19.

The CDR3 protein is CASSNADRGWSPLHF. CDR3 in DNA: TGTGCCAGCAGCAATGCGGACAGGGGCTGGTCACCCCTCCACTTT. V usage is TRBV9 and J usage is TRBJ1-6; 9 nucleotides align to TRBD1. The junction had 9 bases not matched to a gene; V was cut back by 4 bases and J by 10 bases. CDR1 and CDR2 from the germline V gene are SGDLS and YYNGEE. The CDR3 runs to 15 residues.

The CDR3 sequence: CASSIRLAGGPFEQYF. Written as DNA, the CDR3 is TGTGCCAGTAGTATTCGACTAGCGGGAGGGCCTTTCGAGCAGTACTTC. The rearrangement uses TRBV19 and TRBJ2-7; TRBD2 matches at 14 bases. V lost 3 bases to trimming and J lost 6 bases; unmatched junction nucleotides: 7. The germline V gene has CDR1 LNHDA and CDR2 SQIVND (reference sequence). The CDR3 is made up of 16 amino acids. Full variable domain (remainder filled in from reference TRBV19 and TRBJ2-7): DGGITQSPKYLFRKEGQNVTLSCEQNLNHDAMYWYRQDPGQGLRLIYYSQIVNDFQKGDIAEGYSVSREKKESFPLTVTSAQKNPTAFYLCASSIRLAGGPFEQYFGPGTRLTVT.

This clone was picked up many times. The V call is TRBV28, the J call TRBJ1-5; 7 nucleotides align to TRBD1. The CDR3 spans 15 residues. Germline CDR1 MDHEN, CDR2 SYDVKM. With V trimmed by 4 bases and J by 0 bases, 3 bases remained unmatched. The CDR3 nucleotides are TGTGCCAGCAGTTCGAGACAGGGTAGCAATCAGCCCCAGCATTTT. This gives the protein CASSSRQGSNQPQHF.